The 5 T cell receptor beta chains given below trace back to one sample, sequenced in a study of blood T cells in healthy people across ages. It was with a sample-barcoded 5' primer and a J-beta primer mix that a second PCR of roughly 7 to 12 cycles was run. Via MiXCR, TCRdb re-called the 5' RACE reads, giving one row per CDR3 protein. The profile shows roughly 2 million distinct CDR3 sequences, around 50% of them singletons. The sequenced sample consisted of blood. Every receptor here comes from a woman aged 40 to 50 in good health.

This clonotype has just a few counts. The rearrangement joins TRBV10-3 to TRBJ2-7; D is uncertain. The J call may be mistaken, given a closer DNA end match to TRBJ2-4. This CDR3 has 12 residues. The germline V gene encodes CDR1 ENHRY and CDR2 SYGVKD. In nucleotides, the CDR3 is TGTGCCATCAGTGAGTCAAAAAACATTCAGTACTTC. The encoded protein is CAISESKNIQYF.

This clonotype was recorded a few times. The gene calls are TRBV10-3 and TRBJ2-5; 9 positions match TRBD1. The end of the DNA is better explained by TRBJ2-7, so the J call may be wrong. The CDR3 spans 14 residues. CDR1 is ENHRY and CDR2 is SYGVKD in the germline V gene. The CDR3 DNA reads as TGTGCCATCAACCCGGGACAGGGAGGCCACGAGCAGTACTTC. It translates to CAINPGQGGHEQYF.

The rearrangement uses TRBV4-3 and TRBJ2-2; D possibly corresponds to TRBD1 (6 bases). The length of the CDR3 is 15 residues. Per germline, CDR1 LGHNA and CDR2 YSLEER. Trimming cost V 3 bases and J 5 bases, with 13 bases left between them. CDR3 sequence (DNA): TGCGCCAGCAGCCACGGCAGGGGCTTTACCGGGGAGCTGTTTTTT. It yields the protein CASSHGRGFTGELFF.

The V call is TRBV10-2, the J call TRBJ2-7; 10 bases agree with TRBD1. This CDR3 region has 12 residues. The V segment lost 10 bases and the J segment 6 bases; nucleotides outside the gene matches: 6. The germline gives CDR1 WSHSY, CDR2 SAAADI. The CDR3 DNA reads TGCGCCACCAGACAGGGGGCGGGCGAGCAGTACTTC. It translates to CATRQGAGEQYF.

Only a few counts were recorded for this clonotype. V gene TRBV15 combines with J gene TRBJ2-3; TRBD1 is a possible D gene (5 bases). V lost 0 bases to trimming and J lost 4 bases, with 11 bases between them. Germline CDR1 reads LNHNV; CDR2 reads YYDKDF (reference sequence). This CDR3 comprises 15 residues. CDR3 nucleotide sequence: TGTGCCACCAGCAGAGATGCAGGGCACGCAGATACGCAGTATTTT. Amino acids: CATSRDAGHADTQYF.